This is a list of T cell receptor beta chains from one sample in a study of shared clonotypes between healthy human individuals. Data came from immunoSEQ multiplex PCR; TCRdb stores just in-frame clones and leaves some out. The sample lists approximately 2,000,000 clones; over 85% were seen once. Material: naive CD8+ T cells from PBMCs. Every receptor here comes from a man aged 18-30 years in good health. Some clones in this sample may be carry-over from other donors' samples. Each CDR3 is given with its conserved first and last residue. The D gene is left open where the match is weak.

v_gene: TRBV13; j_gene: TRBJ1-1; d_gene: -; CDR3nt: TGTGCCAGCAGCGACCGGGCGGTACCTGAAGCTTTCTTT; CDR3aa: CASSDRAVPEAFF
v_gene: TRBV7-9; j_gene: TRBJ1-1; d_gene: -; CDR3nt: TGTGCCAGCAGCTCCCATTCACGGCCAATTATGAACACTGAAGCTTTCTTT; CDR3aa: CASSSHSRPIMNTEAFF
v_gene: TRBV27; j_gene: TRBJ2-7; d_gene: -; CDR3nt: TGTGCCAGCAGTTTATTTGACGGGAACTACGAGCAGTACTTC; CDR3aa: CASSLFDGNYEQYF
v_gene: TRBV5-1; j_gene: TRBJ1-1; d_gene: -; CDR3nt: TGCGCCAGCAGCTTGGGGACTTGGGGGAACACTGAAGCTTTCTTT; CDR3aa: CASSLGTWGNTEAFF
v_gene: TRBV7-9; j_gene: TRBJ2-7; d_gene: -; CDR3nt: TGTGCCAGCAGCTTAGTCGACAGCACGCAGTACTTC; CDR3aa: CASSLVDSTQYF
v_gene: TRBV19; j_gene: TRBJ1-5; d_gene: -; CDR3nt: TGTGCCAGTAGCTCCCTGGGGGACATGGCCCAGCATTTT; CDR3aa: CASSSLGDMAQHF
v_gene: TRBV27; j_gene: TRBJ2-3; d_gene: -; CDR3nt: TGTGCCAGCAGATCCCCCAGCACAGATACGCAGTATTTT; CDR3aa: CASRSPSTDTQYF
v_gene: TRBV7-9; j_gene: TRBJ2-3; d_gene: -; CDR3nt: TGTGCCAGCAGCCGCGGGTCGATGGCGCAGTATTTT; CDR3aa: CASSRGSMAQYF
v_gene: TRBV28; j_gene: TRBJ2-1; d_gene: TRBD2; CDR3nt: TGTGCCAGCAGTATACTAGCGGGAGTTTGGTTCTTC; CDR3aa: CASSILAGVWFF
v_gene: TRBV5-1; j_gene: TRBJ2-7; d_gene: -; CDR3nt: TGCGCCAGCAGCCCCAGGACTGGGGGGATATACGAGCAGTACTTC; CDR3aa: CASSPRTGGIYEQYF
v_gene: TRBV20-1; j_gene: TRBJ2-1; d_gene: -; CDR3nt: TGCAGTGCTCCTAACGACTTGGAGCAGTTCTTC; CDR3aa: CSAPNDLEQFF
v_gene: TRBV29-1; j_gene: TRBJ1-1; d_gene: TRBD1; CDR3nt: TGCAGCGTTGTGTGGGACAGGGGAGTGAGGACTGAAGCTTTCTTT; CDR3aa: CSVVWDRGVRTEAFF
v_gene: TRBV11-3; j_gene: TRBJ1-1; d_gene: -; CDR3nt: TGTGCCAGCAGCACACGGGACCGATCGAACACTGAAGCTTTCTTT; CDR3aa: CASSTRDRSNTEAFF
v_gene: TRBV7-9; j_gene: TRBJ2-1; d_gene: TRBD2; CDR3nt: TGTGCCAGCAGCTTATTTGGAGGACTAGCCGAAGAGCAGTTCTTC; CDR3aa: CASSLFGGLAEEQFF